What follows are 24 T cell receptor beta chains derived from one specimen sequenced in a study of a mutant IDH1 vaccine in newly diagnosed glioma. Time point reported: week 23, last vaccination. A 20-mer mutant IDH1 peptide at 300 ug was injected subcutaneously with topical imiquimod. Libraries were prepared by immunoSEQ multiplex PCR; TCRdb keeps only in-frame clonotypes and omits some of them. The sample consists of approximately 60,000 clones, 70% to 90% of them appearing once. These TCRs' antigens remain unknown. The sequences come from PBMCs, collected from a glioma patient whose treatment included an IDH1 peptide vaccine. The receptor set was obtained from a man aged 25-40 years with glioma.

This clone appeared a few times. This chain joins TRBV11-2 and TRBJ1-1; TRBD1 matches at 8 bases. After removal of 5 bases from V and 3 bases from J, the junction contained 2 bases not matched to a gene. Germline V gene lookup returns CDR1 SGHAT and CDR2 FQNNGV. The CDR3 sequence is 13 residues long. This CDR3 is CASSPDRDTEAFF. The CDR3 coding sequence is TGTGCCAGCAGCCCGGACAGGGACACTGAAGCTTTCTTT. Together with reference TRBV11-2 and TRBJ1-1, the CDR3 gives the full variable domain: EAGVAQSPRYKIIEKRQSVAFWCNPISGHATLYWYQQILGQGPKLLIQFQNNGVVDDSQLPKDRFSAERLKGVDSTLKIQPAKLEDSAVYLCASSPDRDTEAFFGQGTRLTVV.

This sequence joins TRBV4-1 and TRBJ2-5, with 7 bases that match TRBD1. This CDR3 region has 15 residues. Germline V gene sequence: CDR1 MGHRA, CDR2 YSYEKL. V lost 3 bases, J lost 5 bases, and 9 bases stayed unmatched. The CDR3 coding sequence is TGCGCCAGCAGCCAGGCCCTACAGGGGTACGAGACCCAGTACTTC. It encodes CASSQALQGYETQYF.

This chain uses TRBV5-1 with TRBJ2-1, with D possibly being TRBD2 (6 bases). In germline, CDR1 is SGHRS, CDR2 YFSETQ. The CDR3 extends over 13 amino acids. V was trimmed by 5 bases and J by 7 bases, leaving 13 bases between them. The chain's CDR3 is CASRQPGANEQFF. The CDR3 DNA reads TGCGCCAGCAGGCAACCGGGAGCGAATGAGCAGTTCTTC.

This chain links TRBV19 with TRBJ1-2; a weak D match, TRBD1 (6 bases). From germline, CDR1 is LNHDA and CDR2 SQIVND (reference sequence). The CDR3 contains 13 residues. Deletions cut 5 bases from V and 3 bases from J, with 10 bases between. This CDR3 is CASSPSGDYGYTF. CDR3 nucleotide sequence: TGTGCCAGTAGTCCCTCAGGGGACTATGGCTACACCTTC.

J is TRBJ1-5 and V is TRBV27; D gene uncertain. The CDR3 loop spans 15 amino acids. Per germline, CDR1 MNHEY and CDR2 SMNVEV (reference sequence). The ends were cut back, 4 bases at V and 0 bases at J, with 10 bases in the middle. Here the CDR3 reads CASSSAGYSNQPQHF. The CDR3, as DNA: TGTGCCAGCAGTTCCGCTGGTTATAGCAATCAGCCCCAGCATTTT.

This chain connects TRBV19 to TRBJ1-5; 8 positions agree with TRBD1. Germline CDR1 is LNHDA and CDR2 is SQIVND (reference sequence). The CDR3 has 16 amino acids. The V segment lost 5 bases and the J segment 6 bases; nucleotides outside the gene matches: 12. DNA for the CDR3: TGTGCCAGTAGTTCCCCGGGACAGGAGGCTGGTCAGCCCCAGCATTTT. The encoded protein is CASSSPGQEAGQPQHF.

The genes are TRBV12-5 and TRBJ1-5, with 7 bases fitting TRBD1. Losses at the gene ends were 5 bases for V and 3 bases for J; bases not matched to a gene: 16. The CDR3 has 18 amino acids. CDR1 and CDR2 (germline): LGHNT, FRNRAP. The CDR3 protein is CASGLIFASTGTNQPQHF. The CDR3 nucleotides are TGTGCTAGTGGTCTCATTTTCGCTTCGACAGGGACCAATCAGCCCCAGCATTTT.

This clone was observed a few times. J is TRBJ1-1 and V is TRBV5-1; perhaps TRBD1 as D (5 bases). In germline, CDR1 is SGHRS, CDR2 YFSETQ. This CDR3 is built from 15 residues. With 4 bases removed from V and 2 bases from J, the gap between germline ends came to 15 bases. CDR3 amino acids: CASSLGTRRNTEAFF. The CDR3, as DNA: TGCGCCAGCAGCCTCGGGACTCGCCGTAACACTGAAGCTTTCTTT.

CDR3 residues: CASRAGNYGYTF. The CDR3 region has the DNA TGTGCCAGCAGGGCGGGGAACTATGGCTACACCTTC. This chain joins TRBV5-4 and TRBJ1-2; D is unclear. V dropped 5 bases and J dropped 2 bases, with 7 bases sitting between them. Germline V gene lookup returns CDR1 SGHNT and CDR2 YYREEE (reference sequence). The CDR3 contains 12 residues.

The chain uses TRBV2 and TRBJ2-1, with 11 bases fitting TRBD2. CDR3 length equals 14 residues. Germline V gene data show CDR1 as SNHLY and CDR2 as FYNNEI. Trimming cost V 8 bases and J 4 bases; bases outside gene matches: 4. As DNA, the CDR3 is TGTGCCAGCCGACTAGCGGGGACATACAATGAGCAGTTCTTC. Its translation: CASRLAGTYNEQFF.

The chain couples TRBV19 to TRBJ1-1; TRBD1 matches 7 bases. The CDR3 sequence is 15 residues long. Germline CDR1 is LNHDA and CDR2 is SQIVND (reference sequence). V lost 3 bases, J lost 6 bases, and 10 bases stayed unmatched. The CDR3 spells CASSMANNRGAEAFF. In nucleotides, the CDR3 is TGTGCCAGTAGTATGGCTAATAACAGGGGCGCTGAAGCTTTCTTT.

This chain links TRBV5-1 with TRBJ2-1, with D possibly being TRBD2 (6 bases). With 1 base removed from V and 4 bases from J, the gap between germline ends came to 12 bases. This CDR3 spans 15 amino acids. Germline lookup yields CDR1 SGHRS and CDR2 YFSETQ. The CDR3 bases are TGCGCCAGCAGCTTGACTAGCACCTCTTACAATGAGCAGTTCTTC. Its protein product is CASSLTSTSYNEQFF.

J is TRBJ2-7 and V is TRBV19; perhaps D is TRBD1 or TRBD2 (5 bases each). The CDR3 runs to 15 residues. CDR1 and CDR2 (germline): LNHDA, SQIVND (reference sequence). With 6 bases removed from V and 0 bases from J, the gap between germline ends came to 15 bases. CDR3 region: CASSDRDPSSYEQYF. CDR3 bases: TGTGCCAGTAGCGACCGGGACCCCAGCTCCTACGAGCAGTACTTC.

V and J are TRBV19 and TRBJ1-2, with D perhaps matching TRBD1 (5 bases). The length of the CDR3 is 17 residues. The germline gives CDR1 LNHDA, CDR2 SQIVND (reference sequence). Trimming pared 7 bases from V and 0 bases from J, leaving 21 bases between. The CDR3 spells CASKELGQPTSNYGYTF. The CDR3 region has the DNA TGTGCCAGTAAAGAACTAGGACAACCCACGTCTAACTATGGCTACACCTTC. Based on the CDR3 plus reference TRBV19 and TRBJ1-2, the full variable domain is DGGITQSPKYLFRKEGQNVTLSCEQNLNHDAMYWYRQDPGQGLRLIYYSQIVNDFQKGDIAEGYSVSREKKESFPLTVTSAQKNPTAFYLCASKELGQPTSNYGYTFGSGTRLTVV.

This clone was seen a single time. This sequence joins TRBV4-2 and TRBJ2-3; a possible D gene is TRBD2 (6 bases). Germline lookup yields CDR1 LGHNA and CDR2 YNFKEQ. Between the trimmed V and J ends, which lost 1 base and 7 bases, there was a span of 21 bases. This CDR3 has 17 residues. This CDR3 is CASSQVDWGDGKNTQYF. CDR3 coding DNA: TGTGCCAGCAGCCAAGTGGATTGGGGGGATGGCAAGAATACGCAGTATTTT.

Written as DNA, the CDR3 is TGTGCCAGCAGTTTGGGGTGGAGCTCCTACGAGCAGTACTTC. Protein: CASSLGWSSYEQYF. The chain couples TRBV28 to TRBJ2-7; D not resolved. The CDR3 is made up of 14 amino acids. Trimming removed 3 bases from V and 0 bases from J, with 9 bases in between. Germline V lookup: CDR1 MDHEN, CDR2 SYDVKM. Full variable domain (remainder filled in from reference TRBV28 and TRBJ2-7): DVKVTQSSRYLVKRTGEKVFLECVQDMDHENMFWYRQDPGLGLRLIYFSYDVKMKEKGDIPEGYSVSREKKERFSLILESASTNQTSMYLCASSLGWSSYEQYFGPGTRLTVT.

V and J are TRBV27 and TRBJ2-5; no definite D call. The V and J ends lost 2 bases and 4 bases respectively, with 2 bases between them. Germline V CDR1 and CDR2: MNHEY, SMNVEV (reference sequence). The CDR3 runs 11 residues. CDR3 DNA sequence: TGTGCCAGCAGTTTAGGAGAGACCCAGTACTTC. Amino acid sequence: CASSLGETQYF.

This clone has only a few counts. The genes are TRBV20-1 and TRBJ1-1, with no clear D. The V end lost 3 bases, the J end lost 9 bases, and 11 bases lay between the germline ends. In germline, CDR1 is DFQATT, CDR2 SNEGSKA (reference sequence). The CDR3 has 11 amino acids. The CDR3 sequence: CSASVPDQAFF. The CDR3 DNA is TGCAGTGCTAGTGTCCCAGATCAAGCTTTCTTT.

The chain uses TRBV7-9 and TRBJ1-2, with TRBD1 as a possible D gene (5 bases). Germline values: CDR1 SEHNR, CDR2 FQNEAQ (reference sequence). This CDR3 is built from 12 residues. V was cut by 5 bases and J by 6 bases, with 10 bases left in between. In DNA, the CDR3 is TGTGCCAGCAGCGACAGTAATAATGGCTACACCTTC. Translating it yields CASSDSNNGYTF. Supplemented by reference TRBV7-9 and TRBJ1-2, the full variable domain reads DTGVSQNPRHKITKRGQNVTFRCDPISEHNRLYWYRQTLGQGPEFLTYFQNEAQLEKSRLLSDRFSAERPKGSFSTLEIQRTEQGDSAMYLCASSDSNNGYTFGSGTRLTVV.

This chain uses TRBV4-2 with TRBJ2-5, with D possibly being TRBD1 (5 bases). Trimming removed 1 base from V and 5 bases from J, with 20 bases in between. Germline values: CDR1 LGHNA, CDR2 YNFKEQ. The CDR3 length is 17 residues. This chain's CDR3 is CASSQGLLQGARETQYF. CDR3 nucleotides: TGTGCCAGCAGCCAAGGATTGCTGCAAGGGGCGAGGGAGACCCAGTACTTC.

The J gene is TRBJ2-2, the V gene TRBV6-1; D remains ambiguous. V was trimmed by 4 bases and J by 4 bases, leaving 16 bases between them. CDR3 length equals 16 residues. Germline CDR1 and CDR2: MNHNS and SASEGT. CDR3 loop: CASSATPPTVTGELFF. The CDR3 coding sequence is TGTGCCAGCAGTGCCACACCCCCGACCGTCACCGGGGAGCTGTTTTTT.

The CDR3, as DNA: TGTGCCAGCAGTGGCGGGGACACCAATGAGCAGTTCTTC. Translated, it gives CASSGGDTNEQFF. The chain has TRBV6-4 and TRBJ2-1, with D possibly being TRBD1 or TRBD2 (6 bases each). The CDR3 has 13 residues. Trimming pared 4 bases from V and 6 bases from J, leaving 10 bases between. In germline, CDR1 is MRHNA, CDR2 SNTAGT.

The chain links TRBV5-1 to TRBJ2-7, with D unclear. Germline lookup yields CDR1 SGHRS and CDR2 YFSETQ. The CDR3 covers 14 residues. V was clipped by 4 bases and J by 1 base, with 12 bases between them. The CDR3 DNA follows: TGCGCCAGCAGCCCGGGCCTGAAATCCTACGAGCAGTACTTC. It encodes CASSPGLKSYEQYF.

The rearrangement joins TRBV6-1 to TRBJ2-5; 9 nucleotides agree with TRBD2. The junction had 12 bases not matched to a gene; V was cut back by 8 bases and J by 11 bases. This CDR3 spans 13 amino acids. Per germline, CDR1 MNHNS and CDR2 SASEGT. CDR3 in amino acids: CASHIMASGVQYF. CDR3 nucleotide sequence: TGTGCCAGCCACATAATGGCTAGCGGGGTGCAGTACTTC.